These 28 T cell receptor beta chains share one sample of origin, sequenced in a study of blood T cell repertoires in COVID-19. Here immunoSEQ multiplex PCR was the method, and the copy in TCRdb shows in-frame clones only, minus some. Among 200,000 or so clones listed, over 75% were seen once. Sequencing was done on a sample of PBMCs or T cells enriched from blood (not recorded which). These receptors were collected from a woman younger than 45 who had been exposed to COVID-19.

V and J are TRBV27 and TRBJ2-6, with D uncertain. The ends were cut back, 6 bases at V and 2 bases at J, with 11 bases in the middle. Looked up from germline, CDR1 is MNHEY and CDR2 is SMNVEV (reference sequence). The CDR3 loop spans 15 amino acids. The CDR3 protein is CASRPASAGANVLTF. CDR3 nucleotides: TGTGCCAGCAGACCCGCGTCGGCTGGGGCCAACGTCCTGACTTTC. Variable domain in full (rest from reference TRBV27 and TRBJ2-6): EAQVTQNPRYLITVTGKKLTVTCSQNMNHEYMSWYRQDPGLGLRQIYYSMNVEVTDKGDVPEGYKVSRKEKRNFPLILESPSPNQTSLYFCASRPASAGANVLTFGAGSRLTVL.

This rearrangement joins TRBV19 to TRBJ2-5, with a possible D match to TRBD1 (5 bases). The CDR3 consists of 14 residues. Between the trimmed V and J ends, which lost 4 bases and 2 bases, there was a span of 11 bases. Germline loops: CDR1 LNHDA, CDR2 SQIVND (reference sequence). CDR3 amino acids: CASSTTGVQETQYF. The CDR3 DNA reads TGTGCCAGTAGTACAACAGGAGTTCAAGAGACCCAGTACTTC. Full variable domain (outside the CDR3, taken from reference TRBV19 and TRBJ2-5): DGGITQSPKYLFRKEGQNVTLSCEQNLNHDAMYWYRQDPGQGLRLIYYSQIVNDFQKGDIAEGYSVSREKKESFPLTVTSAQKNPTAFYLCASSTTGVQETQYFGPGTRLLVL.

The rearrangement links TRBV7-3 to TRBJ2-3; D remains unclear. This CDR3 spans 14 amino acids. Per the germline V gene, CDR1 is SGHTA and CDR2 is FQGTGA. The ends were cut back, 5 bases at V and 4 bases at J, with 13 bases in the middle. The CDR3 sequence is CASSPPTEPDTQYF. In nucleotides, the CDR3 is TGTGCCAGCAGCCCTCCGACGGAGCCAGATACGCAGTATTTT. The full variable domain, completed using reference TRBV7-3 and TRBJ2-3, is GAGVSQTPSNKVTEKGKYVELRCDPISGHTALYWYRQSLGQGPEFLIYFQGTGAADDSGLPNDRFFAVRPEGSVSTLKIQRTERGDSAVYLCASSPPTEPDTQYFGPGTRLTVL.

This chain uses TRBV6-5 with TRBJ1-2; a possible D gene is TRBD1 (5 bases). This CDR3 contains 11 residues. The germline V gene has CDR1 MNHEY and CDR2 SVGAGI. V shed 4 bases and J shed 8 bases, with 8 bases lying between them. DNA of the CDR3: TGTGCCAGCAGTTTCGGACACGGCTACACCTTC. This sequence encodes CASSFGHGYTF.

The chain combines TRBV5-4 with TRBJ2-5, with 7 bases aligning to TRBD1. The germline CDR1 and CDR2 sequences are SGHNT and YYREEE (reference sequence). V lost 0 bases to trimming and J lost 3 bases; unmatched junction nucleotides: 8. The CDR3 has 16 residues. CDR3 sequence (DNA): TGTGCCAGCAGCTTGGGAACAGGGGCGAGGAAAGAGACCCAGTACTTC. Its protein product is CASSLGTGARKETQYF.

The genes are TRBV5-4 and TRBJ1-1; TRBD1 agrees at 8 bases. The J segment lost 3 bases and the V segment lost 5 bases, leaving 9 bases of the junction unmatched. CDR1 is SGHNT, CDR2 YYREEE, per germline (reference sequence). The CDR3 has 15 amino acids. CDR3 residues: CASRTTGGSYTEAFF. The CDR3 region has the DNA TGTGCCAGCAGAACAACAGGGGGAAGTTACACTGAAGCTTTCTTT.

This chain joins TRBV7-2 and TRBJ1-1; D is ambiguous. The CDR3 is 14 amino acids. V shed 1 base and J shed 2 bases, with 8 bases lying between them. The germline CDR1 and CDR2 sequences are SGHTA and FQGNSA. DNA for the CDR3: TGTGCCAGCAGCTTAGGCAGGCCAAACACTGAAGCTTTCTTT. This translates into CASSLGRPNTEAFF. Supplemented by reference TRBV7-2 and TRBJ1-1, the full variable domain reads GAGVSQSPSNKVTEKGKDVELRCDPISGHTALYWYRQSLGQGLEFLIYFQGNSAPDKSGLPSDRFSAERTGGSVSTLTIQRTQQEDSAVYLCASSLGRPNTEAFFGQGTRLTVV.

The chain is built from TRBV19 and TRBJ2-1, with D possibly matching TRBD2 (6 bases). Germline assignment: CDR1 LNHDA and CDR2 SQIVND (reference sequence). CDR3 length: 20 amino acids. Trimming shortened V by 10 bases and J by 0 bases, and 31 bases separated the two germline ends. The CDR3 reads CAIHLSGSGVEVSSYNEQFF. CDR3 bases: TGTGCCATCCACCTTTCGGGGTCGGGAGTAGAAGTGAGCTCCTACAATGAGCAGTTCTTC.

This chain uses TRBV30 with TRBJ2-1; D is ambiguous. This CDR3 is built from 12 residues. Germline assignment: CDR1 GTSNPN and CDR2 SVGIG (reference sequence). With 8 bases removed from V and 10 bases from J, the gap between germline ends came to 18 bases. CDR3 residues: CARRSSLGEQFF. CDR3 DNA sequence: TGTGCCAGACGGTCCAGCCTCGGGGAGCAGTTCTTC.

This clone occurred once. The V call is TRBV5-4, the J call TRBJ2-7; D is perhaps TRBD2 (5 bases). The V and J ends lost 5 bases and 6 bases respectively, with 18 bases between them. Germline V gene sequence: CDR1 SGHNT, CDR2 YYREEE (reference sequence). The length of the CDR3 is 14 residues. The DNA for the CDR3 is TGTGCCAGCAGTCTGCGGGTTGAAGGTAGCGAGCAGTACTTC. Amino acids: CASSLRVEGSEQYF.

This chain connects TRBV19 to TRBJ2-1; 8 nucleotides line up with TRBD1. J lost 1 base, V lost 1 base, and 6 bases had no gene match. Germline V gene lookup returns CDR1 LNHDA and CDR2 SQIVND (reference sequence). CDR3 length: 17 residues. The CDR3 bases are TGTGCCAGTAGTATAGGGACAGGGAGAGGGTCCTACAATGAGCAGTTCTTC. This encodes CASSIGTGRGSYNEQFF.

This chain joins TRBV5-3 and TRBJ1-5; tentative D call: TRBD1 (5 bases). TRBV5-3 is reported as an ORF; its role is uncertain. This CDR3 spans 15 amino acids. V was pared by 1 base and J by 2 bases, with 10 bases between. The CDR3 DNA is TGTGCCAGAAGCTTGAAGGGGTTGCGCAATCAGCCCCAGCATTTT. Its protein product is CARSLKGLRNQPQHF.

The CDR3 loop reads CASSFSGSNSPLHF. As DNA, the CDR3 is TGTGCCAGCAGCTTTTCAGGGTCTAATTCACCCCTCCACTTT. The V call is TRBV5-6, the J call TRBJ1-6, with a possible D match to TRBD1 (5 bases). The V gene's germline CDR1 is SGHDT and CDR2 YYEEEE. The CDR3 is 14 amino acids. Trimming took off 2 bases at V and 6 bases at J, with 9 bases between the two ends.

Note on this clone: The limits of the CDR3 on the DNA are not certain, so only TCRdb's listed CDR3 is given. The chain has TRBV21-1 and TRBJ2-2; TRBD2, the table's D call, lacks a check against the DNA. TRBV21-1 is a pseudogene. The CDR3 extends over 20 residues, inclusive of both ends. CDR3 in amino acids: CASSKVGSGTTHTNTGELFF.

The V call is TRBV5-1, the J call TRBJ1-5; D is unclear. V dropped 7 bases and J dropped 0 bases, with 8 bases sitting between them. The CDR3 is made up of 13 amino acids. Germline CDR1 reads SGHRS; CDR2 reads YFSETQ. CDR3 protein: CASLTDSNQPQHF. The DNA for the CDR3 is TGCGCCAGCCTGACTGATAGCAATCAGCCCCAGCATTTT.

V is TRBV28 and J is TRBJ2-7; TRBD1 matches at 9 bases. Germline lookup yields CDR1 MDHEN and CDR2 SYDVKM. The CDR3 length is 15 residues. The V gene end was trimmed by 5 bases and the J gene end by 2 bases; junction bases not matched to a gene: 7. This chain's CDR3 is CASSPWDRATYEQYF. Written as DNA, the CDR3 is TGTGCCAGCAGTCCATGGGACAGGGCCACCTACGAGCAGTACTTC.

The chain joins TRBV11-2 to TRBJ2-1; 8 nucleotides match TRBD2. V lost 0 bases and J lost 6; bases outside the gene matches: 4. The germline CDR1 and CDR2 sequences are SGHAT and FQNNGV. The CDR3 spans 15 residues. The CDR3 region has the DNA TGTGCCAGCAGCTTAGAGGCGGGAGGAAGCAATGAGCAGTTCTTC. It encodes CASSLEAGGSNEQFF.

This clone was recorded a few times. CDR3 protein: CASLTVPYGYTF. In DNA form, the CDR3 reads TGTGCCAGCCTGACAGTCCCCTATGGCTACACCTTC. The chain recombines TRBV28 with TRBJ1-2; a possible D gene is TRBD1 (5 bases). This CDR3 spans 12 amino acids. The germline V gene encodes CDR1 MDHEN and CDR2 SYDVKM. V was pared by 8 bases and J by 4 bases, with 11 bases between.

The chain is built from TRBV11-2 and TRBJ2-7, with D perhaps matching TRBD2 (5 bases). Trimming removed 1 base at V and 7 bases at J, with 8 bases between. The CDR3 is made up of 12 amino acids. From germline, CDR1 is SGHAT and CDR2 FQNNGV. The DNA for the CDR3 is TGTGCCAGCAGCTTAGCGTGGAGGGAGCAGTACTTC. Its translation: CASSLAWREQYF.

The V gene is TRBV6-5, the J gene TRBJ2-6; D not certain. The V end lost 7 bases, the J end lost 2 bases, and 6 bases lay between the germline ends. This CDR3 comprises 13 residues. Germline CDR1 and CDR2: MNHEY and SVGAGI. The CDR3 sequence is CASKRAGANVLTF. The CDR3 nucleotides are TGTGCCAGCAAGAGAGCTGGGGCCAACGTCCTGACTTTC.

V gene TRBV4-2 combines with J gene TRBJ2-4; 7 bases are a match to TRBD2. The germline CDR1 and CDR2 sequences are LGHNA and YNFKEQ. The CDR3 length is 18 residues. The J segment lost 1 base and the V segment lost 0 bases, leaving 9 bases of the junction unmatched. CDR3 DNA: TGTGCCAGCAGCCAAGATCCGGGGGGAGGGCCGGCCAAAAACATTCAGTACTTC. Its translation is CASSQDPGGGPAKNIQYF.

The chain carries TRBV19 and TRBJ2-3; possible D gene TRBD1, 6 bases. In germline, CDR1 is LNHDA, CDR2 SQIVND (reference sequence). There are 14 residues in the CDR3. The V end lost 4 bases, the J end lost 3 bases, and 11 bases lay between the germline ends. For the CDR3, the DNA is TGTGCCAGTAGTACAGGGGTGAGGACAGATACGCAGTATTTT. Protein: CASSTGVRTDTQYF.

The V and J genes are TRBV6-5 and TRBJ1-2; D possibly corresponds to TRBD1 (6 bases). Trimming took off 7 bases at V and 9 bases at J, with 21 bases between the two ends. The CDR3 covers 14 residues. CDR1 and CDR2 from the germline V gene are MNHEY and SVGAGI. In DNA form, the CDR3 reads TGTGCCAGCACCTACGGCGGGGAGGGGACAAGCTACACCTTC. Its translation is CASTYGGEGTSYTF.

This rearrangement joins TRBV29-1 to TRBJ1-2; 7 nucleotides match TRBD1. V lost 6 bases to trimming and J lost 0 bases; unmatched junction nucleotides: 13. CDR1 SQVTM and CDR2 ANQGSEA come from the germline V gene. This CDR3 contains 16 residues. The CDR3 DNA reads TGCAGCGTGGGGGAAGGACAGGACCCCACTAACTATGGCTACACCTTC. Translating it yields CSVGEGQDPTNYGYTF.

This rearrangement joins TRBV30 to TRBJ1-2, with TRBD1 as a possible D gene (6 bases). Germline loops: CDR1 GTSNPN, CDR2 SVGIG (reference sequence). This CDR3 region has 14 residues. Trimming took 6 bases from V and 2 from J, leaving 16 bases between them. In DNA form, the CDR3 reads TGTGCCTGCGGGACATCGCCTTTAAACTATGGCTACACCTTC. Amino acid sequence: CACGTSPLNYGYTF.

The rearrangement joins TRBV7-3 to TRBJ2-1; tentatively, D is TRBD2 (6 bases). Trimming left V 1 base short and J 6 bases short, with 10 bases between. CDR1 is SGHTA, CDR2 FQGTGA, per germline. This CDR3 region has 14 residues. CDR3 in DNA: TGTGCCAGCAGCTTAAGCGGGAAGAGCAATGAGCAGTTCTTC. Protein product: CASSLSGKSNEQFF.

The chain has TRBV19 and TRBJ1-1, with D perhaps TRBD1 (6 bases). Trimming removed 4 bases from V and 4 bases from J, with 13 bases in between. The germline CDR1 and CDR2 sequences are LNHDA and SQIVND (reference sequence). The CDR3 runs to 14 residues. The CDR3 reads CASSTNRDLTEAFF. The CDR3 DNA reads TGTGCCAGTAGTACCAACAGGGATCTCACTGAAGCTTTCTTT.

This sequence joins TRBV5-4 and TRBJ2-2, with 13 bases identical to TRBD2. After removal of 5 bases from V and 5 bases from J, the junction contained 3 bases not matched to a gene. This CDR3 region has 15 residues. Germline assignment: CDR1 SGHNT and CDR2 YYREEE (reference sequence). CDR3 bases: TGTGCCAGCAGACTAGCGGGAGGGCGAACCGGGGAGCTGTTTTTT. Translating it yields CASRLAGGRTGELFF.